This passage covers 13 T cell receptor beta chains from one sample sequenced in a study of CD8+CD57+ T cells in acquired aplastic anemia. Researchers used genomic DNA as the template to profile TCR beta VDJ and CDR3. TCRdb redid the calling of the reads with MiXCR, one entry per CDR3 protein. The sample yields approximately 170,000 distinct CDR3 sequences, approximately 60% seen once. The sequenced material came from sorted CD4+, CD8+, or CD8+CD57+ T cells (not recorded which) from PBMCs. These receptors were taken from a human donor in good health.

This clonotype was counted many times. The chain carries TRBV5-4 and TRBJ2-1, with D hard to call. CDR3 size: 11 residues. Germline V gives CDR1 SGHNT, CDR2 YYREEE (reference sequence). The V end lost 7 bases, the J end lost 9 bases, and 11 bases lay between the germline ends. The CDR3 spells CASAVTTEQFF. In DNA form, the CDR3 reads TGTGCCAGCGCGGTCACCACTGAGCAGTTCTTC.

This clonotype was found a few times. At one boundary the junction diverges from the germline segment, which might be a read error. The CDR3 DNA sequence: TGCGCCAGCAGCTTGGACAGGCCGAACACCGGGGAGCTGTTTTTT. It is translated as CASSLDRPNTGELFF. The V gene is TRBV7-9, the J gene TRBJ2-2; 7 bases align to TRBD1. The CDR3 is 15 amino acids. Germline V gives CDR1 SEHNR, CDR2 FQNEAQ (reference sequence).

This chain connects TRBV25-1 to TRBJ2-5; maybe TRBD1 (6 bases). V lost 5 bases, J lost 3 bases, and 10 bases lay in between. CDR3 length: 13 amino acids. Germline V gene data show CDR1 as MGHDK and CDR2 as SYGVNS. The CDR3 DNA reads as TGTGCCAGCAGTTGGGGGCCAAAAGAGACCCAGTACTTC. This translates into CASSWGPKETQYF.

The rearrangement links TRBV2 to TRBJ2-5, with TRBD1 as a possible D gene (6 bases). This CDR3 has 13 residues. The ends were cut back, 8 bases at V and 1 base at J, with 11 bases in the middle. Germline V gene data show CDR1 as SNHLY and CDR2 as FYNNEI. The DNA for the CDR3 is TGTGCCAGCTCTGGGGGCTTCCAAGAGACCCAGTACTTC. Translated, it gives CASSGGFQETQYF.

This clonotype was observed many times. V and J are TRBV20-1 and TRBJ2-1, with 11 positions matching TRBD2. The trim removed 0 bases at V and 2 bases at J, leaving 3 bases unmatched. Germline V gene sequence: CDR1 DFQATT, CDR2 SNEGSKA (reference sequence). The CDR3 spans 16 residues. DNA for the CDR3: TGCAGTGCTAGAGAACTAGCGGGAGTGGCCTACAATGAGCAGTTCTTC. Encoded protein: CSARELAGVAYNEQFF.

J is TRBJ1-5 and V is TRBV6-1, with a possible D match to TRBD1 (5 bases). The CDR3 totals 15 residues. Germline V gene sequence: CDR1 MNHNS, CDR2 SASEGT. The V gene lost 7 bases and the J gene lost 7 bases, with 20 bases spanning the gap. CDR3 protein: CASNPQGAGSQPQHF. The CDR3 DNA is TGTGCCAGCAATCCCCAAGGGGCAGGGTCCCAGCCCCAGCATTTT.

The V gene is TRBV7-8, the J gene TRBJ2-1; D gene unclear. This CDR3 is built from 15 residues. The V gene's germline CDR1 is SGHVS and CDR2 FQNEAQ. The ends were cut back, 2 bases at V and 7 bases at J, with 15 bases in the middle. CDR3 bases: TGTGCCAGCAGCTTAATTCCGAATACAGTGAATGAGCAGTTCTTC. It is translated as CASSLIPNTVNEQFF. The whole variable domain, remainder taken from reference TRBV7-8 and TRBJ2-1, is GAGVSQSPRYKVAKRGQDVALRCDPISGHVSLFWYQQALGQGPEFLTYFQNEAQLDKSGLPSDRFFAERPEGSVSTLKIQRTQQEDSAVYLCASSLIPNTVNEQFFGPGTRLTVL.

CDR3 coding DNA: TGCAGCGTTGCCTTGCCGGGACTAGATTCCTACAATGAGCAGTTCTTC. Residues: CSVALPGLDSYNEQFF. This chain connects TRBV29-1 to TRBJ2-1; 8 nucleotides align to TRBD2. The CDR3 is made up of 16 amino acids. Germline assignment: CDR1 SQVTM and CDR2 ANQGSEA. J was trimmed by 1 base and V by 4 bases; bases with no gene match: 9.

The J gene is TRBJ2-2, the V gene TRBV7-8; no reliable D call. This CDR3 spans 15 amino acids. Trimming pared 3 bases from V and 0 bases from J, leaving 8 bases between. CDR1 SGHVS and CDR2 FQNEAQ come from the germline V gene. The CDR3 spells CASSFRPTNTGELFF. The CDR3 DNA reads as TGTGCCAGCAGCTTTCGACCGACGAACACCGGGGAGCTGTTTTTT.

Concerning this clonotype itself: Relative to the germline gene, one junction end is altered; a read error may explain this. V and J are TRBV7-9 and TRBJ2-6; 8 bases match TRBD1. Germline-derived CDR1 and CDR2 are SEHNR and FQNEAQ (reference sequence). The CDR3 extends over 18 amino acids. The CDR3 bases are TGTGCCAGCAGCCCGACGGACAGGGTTATTGGTGGGGCCAACATCCTGACTTTC. Its translation is CASSPTDRVIGGANILTF.

This clonotype came up many times. The V gene is TRBV6-2 or TRBV6-3, the J gene TRBJ2-7; 10 bases fit TRBD2. This CDR3 is 14 amino acids long. V was pared by 5 bases and J by 7 bases, with 8 bases of the junction left unmatched. Germline assignment: CDR1 MNHEY and CDR2 SVGEGT. The CDR3 nucleotides read TGTGCCAGCAGTCTAGCGGGAGTCCTAGGGGAGCAGTACTTC. Translation gives CASSLAGVLGEQYF.

The gene calls are TRBV9 and TRBJ2-7, with 12 nucleotides matching TRBD1. The CDR3 extends over 15 amino acids. The V segment lost 3 bases and the J segment 5 bases; nucleotides outside the gene matches: 6. Germline V gives CDR1 SGDLS, CDR2 YYNGEE. CDR3 sequence reads: CASSAMGTGGNEQYF. CDR3 sequence (DNA): TGTGCCAGCAGCGCCATGGGGACAGGGGGCAACGAGCAGTACTTC. The full variable domain, completed using reference TRBV9 and TRBJ2-7, is DSGVTQTPKHLITATGQRVTLRCSPRSGDLSVYWYQQSLDQGLQFLIQYYNGEERAKGNILERFSAQQFPDLHSELNLSSLELGDSALYFCASSAMGTGGNEQYFGPGTRLTVT.

The chain recombines TRBV2 with TRBJ1-2; D is unresolved. V shed 7 bases and J shed 7 bases, with 16 bases lying between them. Germline assignment: CDR1 SNHLY and CDR2 FYNNEI. The CDR3 consists of 13 residues. The CDR3 loop reads CASIGAMESGYTF. In nucleotides, the CDR3 is TGTGCCAGCATAGGAGCTATGGAGAGTGGCTACACCTTC. Based on the CDR3 plus reference TRBV2 and TRBJ1-2, the full variable domain is EPEVTQTPSHQVTQMGQEVILRCVPISNHLYFYWYRQILGQKVEFLVSFYNNEISEKSEIFDDQFSVERPDGSNFTLKIRSTKLEDSAMYFCASIGAMESGYTFGSGTRLTVV.